These T cell receptor beta chains were read from a single sample in a study of cytomegalovirus exposure and HLA in healthy donors. Sequencing used immunoSEQ multiplex PCR; TCRdb keeps in-frame clones, though not all of them. The top ten clones hold roughly 1.9% of a sample with 120,000 to 150,000 clones, roughly three fifths of them seen once. The sample taken for sequencing was PBMCs. These TCRs come from a male donor in good health and CMV-seronegative. Both conserved end residues are part of each CDR3. A D gene is named only where the DNA matches it firmly. Clone size is given for some rows only: seen once, a few or many times, or a class if the clone is expanded.

cdr3_aa: CASSLGTLATNEKLFF
v_call: TRBV7-8
d_call: -
clone_size: few
cdr3_length: 16

cdr3_aa: CASSQILQGRPQHF
v_call: TRBV4-1
d_call: TRBD1
clone_size: few
cdr3_length: 14

cdr3_aa: CASSLMRGPTEAFF
v_call: TRBV4-1
d_call: TRBD1
clone_size: -
cdr3_length: 14

cdr3_aa: CASSLGPDMVTQYF
v_call: TRBV11-2
d_call: -
clone_size: -
cdr3_length: 14

cdr3_aa: CASSPGTRPRAGEQYF
v_call: TRBV7-8
d_call: -
clone_size: -
cdr3_length: 16

cdr3_aa: CASSLNVVGRGNQPQHF
v_call: TRBV7-8
d_call: -
clone_size: -
cdr3_length: 17

cdr3_aa: CANSPRQGGGTDTQYF
v_call: TRBV7-3
d_call: TRBD1
clone_size: -
cdr3_length: 16

cdr3_aa: CASSARGTGMNTEAFF
v_call: TRBV2
d_call: TRBD1
clone_size: -
cdr3_length: 16

cdr3_aa: CASSQMDRGGTEAFF
v_call: TRBV4-3
d_call: TRBD1
clone_size: many
cdr3_length: 15

cdr3_aa: CASSLRDNSYEQYF
v_call: TRBV7-9
d_call: -
clone_size: -
cdr3_length: 14

cdr3_aa: CASSLEYQETQYF
v_call: TRBV5-4
d_call: -
clone_size: -
cdr3_length: 13

cdr3_aa: CASSLGGLIQYF
v_call: TRBV7-6
d_call: -
clone_size: -
cdr3_length: 12

cdr3_aa: CASSLDVFSEAFF
v_call: TRBV7-9
d_call: -
clone_size: -
cdr3_length: 13

cdr3_aa: CAISKAGQGNTGELFF
v_call: TRBV10-3
d_call: TRBD1
clone_size: few
cdr3_length: 16

cdr3_aa: CASSLEGNTDTQYF
v_call: TRBV5-4
d_call: -
clone_size: -
cdr3_length: 14

cdr3_aa: CASSVFSGGNTEAFF
v_call: TRBV9
d_call: -
clone_size: -
cdr3_length: 15

cdr3_aa: CASSLGRLAGESSYNEQFF
v_call: TRBV5-1
d_call: TRBD2
clone_size: -
cdr3_length: 19

cdr3_aa: CSVDASGEETQYF
v_call: TRBV29-1
d_call: TRBD2
clone_size: few
cdr3_length: 13

cdr3_aa: CASSIVRFAGYNEQFF
v_call: TRBV19
d_call: -
clone_size: -
cdr3_length: 16

cdr3_aa: CASSQRPGTTNYGYTF
v_call: TRBV5-1
d_call: -
clone_size: -
cdr3_length: 16

cdr3_aa: CASSLKWQGDYGYTF
v_call: TRBV27
d_call: TRBD1
clone_size: few
cdr3_length: 15

cdr3_aa: CASSPLTEAFF
v_call: TRBV6-5
d_call: -
clone_size: few
cdr3_length: 11